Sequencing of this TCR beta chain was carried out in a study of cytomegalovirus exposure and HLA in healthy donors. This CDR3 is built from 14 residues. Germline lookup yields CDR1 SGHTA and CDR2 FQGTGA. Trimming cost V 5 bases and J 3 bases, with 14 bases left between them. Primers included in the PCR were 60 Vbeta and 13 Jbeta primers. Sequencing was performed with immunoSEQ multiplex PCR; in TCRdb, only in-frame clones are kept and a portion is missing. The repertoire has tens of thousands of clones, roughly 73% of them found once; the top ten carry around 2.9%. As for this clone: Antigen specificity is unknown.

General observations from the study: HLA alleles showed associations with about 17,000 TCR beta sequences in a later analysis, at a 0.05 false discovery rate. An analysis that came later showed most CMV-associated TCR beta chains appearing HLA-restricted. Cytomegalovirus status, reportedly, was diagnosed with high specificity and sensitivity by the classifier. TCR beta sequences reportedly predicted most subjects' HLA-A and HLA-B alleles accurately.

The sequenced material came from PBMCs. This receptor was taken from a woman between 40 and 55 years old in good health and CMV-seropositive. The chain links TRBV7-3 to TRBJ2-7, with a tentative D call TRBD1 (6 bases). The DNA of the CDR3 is TGTGCCAGCAGCCCGGGACAAATTGGCTACGAGCAGTACTTC. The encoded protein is CASSPGQIGYEQYF.